One and the same sample provided the 16 T cell receptor beta chains below, sequenced in a study of T cell changes during pregnancy in multiple sclerosis (dated by TCRdb to between 2018 and 2020). Library preparation employed the immunoSEQ multiplex PCR assay. As stored in TCRdb, this immuneACCESS dataset retains in-frame rearrangements with V and J assigned. A fraction of the clones does not appear; measured against another copy, unresolved V genes explain less than half of the discrepancy, and the remainder lacks a known reason. For this sample there are more than 65,000 clones; 85% to 95% appear just once. The ten largest clones capture roughly 1% of the sample. The input for sequencing was peripheral blood, taken in the first trimester of pregnancy. The receptor source for this set is a female donor with multiple sclerosis, enrolled in a pregnancy study.

This chain links TRBV29-1 with TRBJ2-7; 9 positions match TRBD1. V dropped 3 bases and J dropped 2; count of bases not matched to a gene: 2. Per the germline V gene, CDR1 is SQVTM and CDR2 is ANQGSEA. This CDR3 spans 13 amino acids. This CDR3 reads CSVEGQGAYEQYF. In DNA form, the CDR3 reads TGCAGCGTTGAGGGACAGGGAGCCTACGAGCAGTACTTC.

There are a few counts of this clone. The rearrangement uses TRBV19 and TRBJ2-2; the match to TRBD2 covers 10 bases. The CDR3 runs 15 residues. CDR1 is LNHDA, CDR2 SQIVND, per germline (reference sequence). The trim removed 2 bases at V and 7 bases at J, leaving 4 bases unmatched. CDR3 protein: CASSILAGAGGELFF. For the CDR3, the DNA is TGTGCCAGTAGTATACTAGCGGGAGCTGGCGGGGAGCTGTTTTTT.

CDR3 amino acids: CATSVGTEGEQYF. The DNA of the CDR3 is TGTGCCACCAGCGTAGGGACGGAGGGAGAGCAGTACTTC. V usage is TRBV15 and J usage is TRBJ2-7; perhaps TRBD2 as D (6 bases). CDR3 length: 13 amino acids. V was shortened by 5 bases and J by 7 bases, with 15 bases between the two germline ends. Germline V gene sequence: CDR1 LNHNV, CDR2 YYDKDF (reference sequence).

The V gene is TRBV7-2, the J gene TRBJ2-3, with TRBD1 matching 8 bases. The J segment lost 2 bases and the V segment lost 6 bases, leaving 4 bases of the junction unmatched. Germline assignment: CDR1 SGHTA and CDR2 FQGNSA. CDR3 length: 14 amino acids. This CDR3 is CASRQGASTDTQYF. The CDR3 DNA is TGTGCCAGCAGGCAGGGGGCCTCCACAGATACGCAGTATTTT.

The rearrangement links TRBV4-1 to TRBJ2-5, with D possibly being TRBD2 (7 bases). Germline loops: CDR1 MGHRA, CDR2 YSYEKL. V was cut by 0 bases and J by 0 bases, with 20 bases left in between. The CDR3 consists of 19 residues. This CDR3 reads CASSQDPRKGGGHQETQYF. The CDR3 nucleotides are TGCGCCAGCAGCCAAGATCCTAGGAAGGGGGGGGGCCACCAAGAGACCCAGTACTTC.

The V and J genes are TRBV6-5 and TRBJ2-1; 8 bases fit TRBD1. The CDR3 is 13 residues long. From germline, CDR1 is MNHEY and CDR2 SVGAGI. After removal of 5 bases from V and 8 bases from J, the junction contained 5 bases not matched to a gene. Here the CDR3 DNA reads TGTGCCAGCAGTCAGCAGGGGGCCCATGAGCAGTTCTTC. Encoded protein: CASSQQGAHEQFF.

The chain combines TRBV7-9 with TRBJ2-7; D call uncertain. The CDR3 totals 13 residues. Germline V gene lookup returns CDR1 SEHNR and CDR2 FQNEAQ (reference sequence). V dropped 4 bases and J dropped 3 bases, with 10 bases sitting between them. The CDR3 loop reads CASSSPNYYEQYF. The CDR3 DNA sequence: TGTGCCAGCAGCTCCCCGAACTACTACGAGCAGTACTTC.

The rearrangement links TRBV9 to TRBJ1-2, with D perhaps TRBD1 (6 bases). Germline-derived CDR1 and CDR2 are SGDLS and YYNGEE. Trimming took off 3 bases at V and 6 bases at J, with 12 bases between the two ends. There are 13 residues in the CDR3. DNA of the CDR3: TGTGCCAGCAGCGCCCGACAGGCTGATGGCTACACCTTC. This sequence encodes CASSARQADGYTF.

Written as DNA, the CDR3 is TGTGCCATCAGTGACGGGAGCGGATCCAATGAGCAGTTCTTC. Protein product: CAISDGSGSNEQFF. The gene calls are TRBV10-3 and TRBJ2-1, with D possibly being TRBD2 (6 bases). V shed 3 bases and J shed 6 bases, with 12 bases lying between them. Germline-derived CDR1 and CDR2 are ENHRY and SYGVKD. The CDR3 is 14 amino acids.

This clone occurred once. The rearrangement links TRBV27 to TRBJ2-1; 12 nucleotides agree with TRBD2. The germline gives CDR1 MNHEY, CDR2 SMNVEV (reference sequence). CDR3 length: 18 amino acids. Trimming cost V 4 bases and J 7 bases; bases outside gene matches: 14. The CDR3 here is CASSSGLAGPLRQNEQFF. The CDR3 region has the DNA TGTGCCAGCAGTTCCGGACTAGCGGGACCCCTAAGGCAGAATGAGCAGTTCTTC.

The chain is built from TRBV6-1 and TRBJ1-6, with a weak D call TRBD1 (6 bases). Deletions cut 3 bases from V and 11 bases from J, with 17 bases between. CDR3 length: 15 residues. The V gene's germline CDR1 is MNHNS and CDR2 SASEGT. As DNA, the CDR3 is TGTGCCAGCAGTGAGGGGAGAGAGGGGGTGGCACCCCTCCACTTT. Translated: CASSEGREGVAPLHF.

The chain combines TRBV7-2 with TRBJ2-3; TRBD2 agrees at 10 bases. Germline CDR1 and CDR2: SGHTA and FQGNSA. This CDR3 is 15 amino acids long. Trimming removed 3 bases from V and 3 bases from J; junction bases left unmatched: 3. As DNA, the CDR3 is TGTGCCAGCAGCTTTCAGACTAGCGGGACAGATACGCAGTATTTT. Its protein is CASSFQTSGTDTQYF.

This chain uses TRBV6-5 with TRBJ2-7; TRBD1 agrees at 7 bases. V was clipped by 2 bases and J by 6 bases; unmatched bases: 4. The CDR3 runs 13 residues. CDR1 is MNHEY, CDR2 SVGAGI, per germline. The CDR3 nucleotides are TGTGCCAGCAGTTACATGAGGGGGCGCGAGCAGTACTTC. Amino acids: CASSYMRGREQYF.

V and J are TRBV28 and TRBJ2-3, with 10 bases identical to TRBD2. The V segment lost 3 bases and the J segment 2 bases; nucleotides outside the gene matches: 5. This CDR3 has 16 amino acids. The germline V gene has CDR1 MDHEN and CDR2 SYDVKM. CDR3 sequence (DNA): TGTGCCAGCAGTTTCGCACTAGCGGGGAACACAGATACGCAGTATTTT. Its translation: CASSFALAGNTDTQYF.

The rearrangement joins TRBV30 to TRBJ2-3, with a weak D call TRBD1 (6 bases). Germline values: CDR1 GTSNPN, CDR2 SVGIG (reference sequence). This CDR3 has 14 amino acids. Trimming left V 6 bases short and J 5 bases short, with 18 bases between. The CDR3 is CACPIGGIGDTQYF. In DNA form, the CDR3 reads TGTGCCTGCCCAATAGGGGGAATTGGAGATACGCAGTATTTT.

The CDR3 sequence is CASGLRRNKELNYGYTF. DNA for the CDR3: TGTGCCTCGGGTCTTAGGCGGAACAAGGAGCTTAACTATGGCTACACCTTC. The gene calls are TRBV19 and TRBJ1-2; D gene uncertain. The germline V gene has CDR1 LNHDA and CDR2 SQIVND (reference sequence). The CDR3 is 17 residues long. Between the trimmed V and J ends, which lost 11 bases and 1 base, there was a span of 26 bases.